These 24 T cell receptor beta chains came from one sample sequenced in a study of blood T cell repertoires in COVID-19. Data came from immunoSEQ multiplex PCR; TCRdb stores just in-frame clones and leaves some out. Among around 160,000 clones listed, about 86% were seen once. The specimen was peripheral blood. Source of these receptors: a young man with acute or convalescent COVID-19.

The chain employs TRBV6-6 and TRBJ1-6; perhaps TRBD1 as D (5 bases). The CDR3 is made up of 14 amino acids. In germline, CDR1 is MNHNY, CDR2 SVGAGI (reference sequence). V was trimmed by 10 bases and J by 5 bases, leaving 15 bases between them. The CDR3 loop reads CATNRFGDNSPLHF. The CDR3 nucleotides read TGTGCCACCAACAGGTTCGGAGATAATTCACCCCTCCACTTT.

V gene TRBV25-1 combines with J gene TRBJ1-3, with 11 bases fitting TRBD1. CDR3 size: 16 residues. Unmatched junction bases numbered 4, after V lost 5 bases and J lost 1 base. The V gene's germline CDR1 is MGHDK and CDR2 SYGVNS. In DNA, the CDR3 is TGTGCCAGCAGTAGAGGGGACAGGGGGTCTGGAAACACCATATATTTT. This encodes CASSRGDRGSGNTIYF. Full variable domain (outside the CDR3, taken from reference TRBV25-1 and TRBJ1-3): EADIYQTPRYLVIGTGKKITLECSQTMGHDKMYWYQQDPGMELHLIHYSYGVNSTEKGDLSSESTVSRIRTEHFPLTLESARPSHTSQYLCASSRGDRGSGNTIYFGEGSWLTVV.

The V call is TRBV30, the J call TRBJ1-2; D remains unclear. Germline V lookup: CDR1 GTSNPN, CDR2 SVGIG (reference sequence). The V and J ends lost 4 bases and 2 bases respectively, with 5 bases between them. The CDR3 extends over 11 amino acids. CDR3 amino acids: CAWNKNYGYTF. In DNA form, the CDR3 reads TGTGCCTGGAACAAAAACTATGGCTACACCTTC. The full variable domain, rest sourced from reference TRBV30 and TRBJ1-2, is SQTIHQWPATLVQPVGSPLSLECTVEGTSNPNLYWYRQAAGRGLQLLFYSVGIGQISSEVPQNLSASRPQDRQFILSSKKLLLSDSGFYLCAWNKNYGYTFGSGTRLTVV.

This clone occurred a few times. This chain uses TRBV12-3 or TRBV12-4 with TRBJ2-1; 7 bases are shared with TRBD2. Trimming removed 7 bases from V and 10 bases from J; junction bases left unmatched: 10. CDR3 length: 13 residues. The CDR3 sequence is CASIDGLVEEQFF. The CDR3 DNA follows: TGTGCCAGCATCGACGGACTAGTGGAGGAGCAGTTCTTC.

This clone was seen just once. This chain links TRBV6-5 with TRBJ2-5; 10 bases match TRBD1. Per the germline V gene, CDR1 is MNHEY and CDR2 is SVGAGI. The CDR3 loop spans 15 amino acids. V was clipped by 2 bases and J by 5 bases; unmatched bases: 5. CDR3 protein: CASSYDRGRGETQYF. The CDR3 nucleotides are TGTGCCAGCAGTTACGACAGGGGGCGCGGGGAGACCCAGTACTTC.

The CDR3 DNA reads as TGTGCCAGTAGTATCCGTCGGGACACCTTTAGCAATCAGCCCCAGCATTTT. Its protein is CASSIRRDTFSNQPQHF. The V call is TRBV19, the J call TRBJ1-5; TRBD1 might be the D (6 bases). The CDR3 runs to 17 residues. V was shortened by 3 bases and J by 0 bases, with 15 bases between the two germline ends. Germline CDR1 LNHDA, CDR2 SQIVND (reference sequence).

The chain has TRBV6-5 and TRBJ2-3; TRBD1 might be the D (5 bases). Deletions cut 11 bases from V and 2 bases from J, with 11 bases between. CDR3 size: 12 residues. The germline V gene encodes CDR1 MNHEY and CDR2 SVGAGI. The CDR3 DNA reads as TGTGCCCAGGGCGGACCCACAGATACGCAGTATTTT. Encoded protein: CAQGGPTDTQYF.

This sequence joins TRBV7-3 and TRBJ1-3, with 11 bases aligning to TRBD1. The V gene end was trimmed by 4 bases and the J gene end by 6 bases; junction bases not matched to a gene: 2. Looked up from germline, CDR1 is SGHTA and CDR2 is FQGTGA. The CDR3 contains 14 residues. CDR3 in amino acids: CASSSGQGANTIYF. In nucleotides, the CDR3 is TGTGCCAGCAGCTCCGGACAGGGGGCAAACACCATATATTTT. The variable domain in full, completed from reference TRBV7-3 and TRBJ1-3, reads GAGVSQTPSNKVTEKGKYVELRCDPISGHTALYWYRQSLGQGPEFLIYFQGTGAADDSGLPNDRFFAVRPEGSVSTLKIQRTERGDSAVYLCASSSGQGANTIYFGEGSWLTVV.

The chain is built from TRBV7-3 and TRBJ2-3; 8 bases fit TRBD2. This CDR3 comprises 14 residues. Germline assignment: CDR1 SGHTA and CDR2 FQGTGA. After removal of 8 bases from V and 2 bases from J, the junction contained 6 bases not matched to a gene. The CDR3 DNA follows: TGTGCCAGCTCCTCGCGGGGGGACACAGATACGCAGTATTTT. Protein sequence: CASSSRGDTDTQYF.

The chain combines TRBV3-1 (or the pseudogene TRBV3-2) with TRBJ1-1; 8 nucleotides line up with TRBD1. Losses at the gene ends were 4 bases for V and 1 base for J; bases not matched to a gene: 5. CDR1 LGHDT and CDR2 YNNKEL come from the germline V gene (reference sequence). This CDR3 has 15 residues. The CDR3 DNA sequence: TGTGCCAGCAGCCGGACAGGGATTAGGAACACTGAAGCTTTCTTT. Translating it yields CASSRTGIRNTEAFF.

The chain employs TRBV24-1 and TRBJ2-5, with D maybe TRBD2 (5 bases). Germline loops: CDR1 KGHDR, CDR2 SFDVKD. With 4 bases removed from V and 12 bases from J, the gap between germline ends came to 17 bases. This CDR3 contains 13 residues. This CDR3 reads CATSETGIQVEYF. The CDR3 coding sequence is TGTGCCACCAGTGAAACCGGGATTCAGGTAGAGTACTTC.

This clone appeared once. The rearrangement joins TRBV4-1 to TRBJ1-3; D is possibly TRBD1 (6 bases). V was shortened by 0 bases and J by 1 base, with 16 bases between the two germline ends. Germline CDR1 MGHRA, CDR2 YSYEKL. The CDR3 is made up of 18 amino acids. CDR3 DNA sequence: TGCGCCAGCAGCCAAGATATCGCCAGGGGAGGGTCTGGAAACACCATATATTTT. Translated: CASSQDIARGGSGNTIYF.

V gene TRBV3-1 (or the pseudogene TRBV3-2) combines with J gene TRBJ2-5, with 10 bases aligning to TRBD2. J lost 1 base, V lost 3 bases, and 5 bases had no gene match. Germline values: CDR1 LGHDT, CDR2 YNNKEL (reference sequence). The CDR3 has 16 amino acids. CDR3 region: CASSHWTSGVQETQYF. The CDR3 nucleotides are TGTGCCAGCAGCCACTGGACTAGCGGAGTCCAAGAGACCCAGTACTTC.

Worth noting for this clone: No DNA is shown, since the ends of the CDR3 on it are uncertain; the CDR3 is the one TCRdb lists. This chain links TRBV30 with TRBJ1-1; the table's D call, TRBD1, was not checked against the DNA. Germline CDR1 is GTSNPN and CDR2 is SVGIG (reference sequence). 13 amino acids form the CDR3, both terminal residues included. The CDR3 loop reads CAWSVVGQGATFF.

The gene calls are TRBV29-1 and TRBJ1-3, with a tentative D call TRBD1 (5 bases). The CDR3 is 14 amino acids. With 5 bases removed from V and 0 bases from J, the gap between germline ends came to 11 bases. Per the germline V gene, CDR1 is SQVTM and CDR2 is ANQGSEA. CDR3 amino acids: CSVLAGSSGNTIYF. DNA of the CDR3: TGCAGCGTTTTGGCAGGGTCCTCTGGAAACACCATATATTTT.

The chain combines TRBV28 with TRBJ1-1, with D possibly matching TRBD1 (5 bases). The CDR3 length is 10 residues. Trimming removed 6 bases at V and 14 bases at J, with 13 bases between. Germline CDR1 reads MDHEN; CDR2 reads SYDVKM. DNA for the CDR3: TGTGCCAGCAGCCAGGGAAATAGATTCTTT. Encoded protein: CASSQGNRFF. The full variable domain, completed using reference TRBV28 and TRBJ1-1, is DVKVTQSSRYLVKRTGEKVFLECVQDMDHENMFWYRQDPGLGLRLIYFSYDVKMKEKGDIPEGYSVSREKKERFSLILESASTNQTSMYLCASSQGNRFFGQGTRLTVV.

V usage is TRBV30 and J usage is TRBJ1-5, with no clear D. Germline values: CDR1 GTSNPN, CDR2 SVGIG (reference sequence). The V end lost 3 bases, the J end lost 9 bases, and 18 bases lay between the germline ends. This CDR3 region has 14 residues. CDR3 region: CAWRISAGGGPQHF. In nucleotides, the CDR3 is TGTGCCTGGAGGATATCGGCGGGAGGTGGGCCCCAGCATTTT.

V usage is TRBV7-9 and J usage is TRBJ2-2; maybe TRBD2 (5 bases). Per germline, CDR1 SEHNR and CDR2 FQNEAQ (reference sequence). This CDR3 is 10 amino acids long. V was clipped by 8 bases and J by 7 bases, with 5 bases between them. The DNA for the CDR3 is TGTGCCAGCGAGGGCGGGGAGCTGTTTTTT. This encodes CASEGGELFF.

V usage is TRBV10-3 and J usage is TRBJ2-7, with 7 bases aligning to TRBD2. CDR1 is ENHRY, CDR2 SYGVKD, per germline. This CDR3 comprises 14 residues. After removal of 4 bases from V and 3 bases from J, the junction contained 6 bases not matched to a gene. The CDR3 here is CAISGGGTLYEQYF. In DNA form, the CDR3 reads TGTGCCATCAGTGGGGGGGGGACCCTCTACGAGCAGTACTTC.

V and J are TRBV7-3 and TRBJ2-1; TRBD2 agrees at 10 bases. The germline gives CDR1 SGHTA, CDR2 FQGTGA. V lost 3 bases, J lost 5 bases, and 7 bases stayed unmatched. CDR3 size: 16 residues. CDR3 in DNA: TGTGCCAGCAGCTTGCGACTAGCGGGCTCTAACAATGAGCAGTTCTTC. It translates to CASSLRLAGSNNEQFF.

This chain joins TRBV30 and TRBJ1-6; 9 nucleotides match TRBD1. The CDR3 runs to 16 residues. V gave up 4 bases and J gave up 9 bases; unmatched junction bases: 13. Germline V gene data show CDR1 as GTSNPN and CDR2 as SVGIG (reference sequence). The CDR3, as DNA: TGTGCCTGGAATCTCTCCGGGGGGACAGGGACTTCACCCCTCCACTTT. This codes for CAWNLSGGTGTSPLHF. Drawing the rest from reference TRBV30 and TRBJ1-6, the complete variable domain is SQTIHQWPATLVQPVGSPLSLECTVEGTSNPNLYWYRQAAGRGLQLLFYSVGIGQISSEVPQNLSASRPQDRQFILSSKKLLLSDSGFYLCAWNLSGGTGTSPLHFGNGTRLTVT.

The chain has TRBV30 and TRBJ2-1, with 7 nucleotides matching TRBD1. Germline V CDR1 and CDR2: GTSNPN, SVGIG (reference sequence). CDR3 length equals 15 residues. The ends lost 5 bases at V and 4 bases at J; junction bases unmatched: 11. DNA of the CDR3: TGTGCCTGGTTTCAACCGGGACAGCTATACAATGAGCAGTTCTTC. Amino acids: CAWFQPGQLYNEQFF.

This rearrangement joins TRBV11-3 to TRBJ2-1; 8 bases line up with TRBD2. Per the germline V gene, CDR1 is SGHNT and CDR2 is YENEEA. CDR3 size: 15 residues. J lost 10 bases, V lost 0 bases, and 8 bases had no gene match. The chain's CDR3 is CASSLDSGVYREQFF. CDR3 DNA: TGTGCCAGCAGCTTAGATAGCGGGGTGTACAGGGAGCAGTTCTTC.

The chain carries TRBV27 and TRBJ2-7; 7 bases are a match to TRBD1. Trimming at V came to 6 bases and at J to 4 bases, leaving 9 bases not matched to a gene. The CDR3 contains 14 residues. Germline CDR1 is MNHEY and CDR2 is SMNVEV (reference sequence). The CDR3 spells CASSRTGDGYEQYF. In DNA form, the CDR3 reads TGTGCCAGCAGCCGTACAGGGGATGGGTACGAGCAGTACTTC.